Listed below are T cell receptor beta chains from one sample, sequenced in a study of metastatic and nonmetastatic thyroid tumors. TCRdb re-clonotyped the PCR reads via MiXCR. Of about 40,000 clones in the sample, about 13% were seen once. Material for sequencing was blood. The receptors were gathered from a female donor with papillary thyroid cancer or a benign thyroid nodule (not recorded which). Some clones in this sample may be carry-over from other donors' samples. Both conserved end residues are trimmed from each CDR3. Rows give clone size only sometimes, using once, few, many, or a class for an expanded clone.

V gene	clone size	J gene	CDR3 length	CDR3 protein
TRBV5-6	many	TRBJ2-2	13	ASSQGQIFTGELF
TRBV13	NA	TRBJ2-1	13	ASRRGGALLNEQF
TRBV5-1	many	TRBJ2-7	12	ASSSTPAGYEQY
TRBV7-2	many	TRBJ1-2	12	ASSLVRGDYGYT
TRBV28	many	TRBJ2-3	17	ASSLPGTSGRAGTDTQY
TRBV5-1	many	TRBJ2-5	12	ASSRDGAWETQY
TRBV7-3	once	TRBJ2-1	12	ASSPGGVPDEQF
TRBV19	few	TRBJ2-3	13	ASSIGVASTDTQY
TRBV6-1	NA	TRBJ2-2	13	ASRQIQGAHGELF
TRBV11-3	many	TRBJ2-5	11	ASSTGGGETQY
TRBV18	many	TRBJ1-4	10	ASSPSGEKLF
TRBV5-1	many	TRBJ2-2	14	ASSSRDETGTGELF
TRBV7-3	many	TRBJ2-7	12	ASSRIAGSYEQY
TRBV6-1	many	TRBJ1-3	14	ASGTDLSSRGDTIY
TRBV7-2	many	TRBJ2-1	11	ASSLDRGNEQF
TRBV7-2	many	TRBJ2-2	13	ASSLVGGDTGELF